The present TCR beta chain was sequenced within a study of molecular identifiers for immune sequencing clone quantification. Study background: Four portions were sequenced after RNA from approximately 22,000 or 94,000 naive CD8 cells was split five ways in replicates. Study-wide findings and caveats: Barcodes shared by identical TCR molecules could lead to underestimated sizes of highly expanded clones.

Germline CDR1 reads SGHRS; CDR2 reads YFSETQ. The V segment lost 1 base and the J segment 0 bases; nucleotides outside the gene matches: 1. CDR3 length equals 15 residues. TCRdb reprocessed the PCR reads via MiXCR and lists one record per CDR3 protein. The sample includes 250,000 to 400,000 distinct CDR3 sequences, over 20% of them seen just once. This clonotype was found many times. Its matching antigen is unknown. Using 10%, 30% or 50% RNA, naive CD8 libraries were derived from approximately 20,000 to 1,000,000 sorted cells. Naive CD8 T cells were sorted as CD8+CD4-CCR7+CD45RA+. The V call is TRBV5-1, the J call TRBJ2-5; 9 bases match TRBD2. Sequenced input: naive CD8+ T cells from blood, with Jurkat cell RNA spiked in. Subset given: FACS-sorted CD8+CD4-CCR7+CD45RA+ naive T cells. The sequence was obtained from a human donor in good health. Some libraries in this study had Jurkat cell RNA spiked in. This CDR3 is CASSLSGRYQETQYF. The CDR3 DNA sequence: TGCGCCAGCAGCTTGAGCGGGAGGTACCAAGAGACCCAGTACTTC.